This TCR beta chain is from a study of blood T cells in healthy people across ages. In the study overall: There was about one barcoded beta molecule captured by template switching per two T cells.

Study-level findings and limits: Since the PBMCs were unsorted, naive and antigen-experienced cells could not be conclusively compared. CMV status of donors was not determined, possibly confounding expanded clonotype changes.

It was with a sample-barcoded 5' primer and a J-beta primer mix that a second PCR of roughly 7 to 12 cycles was run. One entry per CDR3 protein, called by TCRdb with MiXCR from the 5' RACE reads. The data show roughly 1.7 million distinct CDR3 sequences, about 32% seen once. This clonotype was seen once. The target antigen is unknown. Germline V lookup: CDR1 MDHEN, CDR2 SYDVKM. J was trimmed by 3 bases and V by 2 bases; bases with no gene match: 6. The CDR3 runs 15 residues. Donation came from healthy Caucasian individuals in Russia who were aged about 6 to 95. The chain is built from TRBV28 and TRBJ2-7; 8 bases are shared with TRBD2. The receptor was derived from a woman in her twenties or thirties in good health. The sample comprised blood. The CDR3: CASSLPREADYEQYF. In nucleotides, the CDR3 is TGTGCCAGCAGTTTACCGCGGGAGGCCGACTACGAGCAGTACTTC. Supplemented by reference TRBV28 and TRBJ2-7, the full variable domain reads DVKVTQSSRYLVKRTGEKVFLECVQDMDHENMFWYRQDPGLGLRLIYFSYDVKMKEKGDIPEGYSVSREKKERFSLILESASTNQTSMYLCASSLPREADYEQYFGPGTRLTVT.